This T cell receptor (beta chain) was captured in a study of low-dose radiotherapy and immunotherapy resistance in tumors. Study at large: Per fraction, Cohort 2 was given 1 Gy every two weeks, accumulating a total of 13 Gy over 26 weeks. Treatment included intravenous cyclophosphamide dosed at 200 mg/m2 every two weeks, one day before radiation and immunotherapy.

Time point meaning: before trial treatment. Along with nivolumab and ipilimumab, donors received aspirin, low-dose cyclophosphamide and low-dose radiotherapy. The CDR3 is 13 amino acids. Germline CDR1 MNHNY, CDR2 SVGAGI (reference sequence). Trimming stripped 10 bases from V and 5 bases from J, with 17 bases between. First-strand cDNA used TRAV- and TRBV-specific primers, covering alpha and beta chains. Both a constant-region primer and a V-primer adapter served to amplify TCRs across 15 to 25 PCR cycles. TCRdb itself ran the reads through MiXCR, one entry per CDR3 protein. Altogether around 76,000 distinct CDR3 sequences are present, roughly 31% being singletons, with the ten largest covering around 10%.

The source was PBMCs, collected before treatment. This chain connects TRBV6-6 to TRBJ1-1, with D perhaps TRBD1 (5 bases). The receptor was derived from a female donor with ovarian cancer. The CDR3 spells CATNYRRETEAFF. The CDR3 bases are TGTGCCACCAACTACAGGAGGGAAACTGAAGCTTTCTTT.